One and the same sample provided the 26 T cell receptor beta chains below, sequenced in a study of blood T cells in healthy people across ages. The second PCR ran about 6 to 12 cycles with a sample-barcoded 5' primer and J-beta primers. TCRdb itself ran the 5' RACE reads through MiXCR, one entry per CDR3 protein. The sample contains about 780,000 distinct CDR3 sequences, 46% of which appear only once. The sequencing input was blood. The receptors were sampled from a man aged 80 or over in good health.

There are a few counts of this clonotype. The chain has TRBV7-6 and TRBJ2-3; 10 positions match TRBD2. Per germline, CDR1 SGHVS and CDR2 FNYEAQ. This CDR3 has 17 residues. V dropped 5 bases and J dropped 2; count of bases not matched to a gene: 10. CDR3 amino acids: CASSILIAGGFTDTQYF. Written as DNA, the CDR3 is TGTGCCAGCAGCATACTAATAGCGGGAGGATTCACAGATACGCAGTATTTT.

The chain combines TRBV4-2 with TRBJ2-3; 8 nucleotides match TRBD2. The CDR3 runs to 17 residues. The V segment lost 0 bases and the J segment 2 bases; nucleotides outside the gene matches: 7. Germline CDR1 LGHNA, CDR2 YNFKEQ. This chain's CDR3 is CASSQDGAGGYTDTQYF. The CDR3 DNA is TGTGCCAGCAGCCAAGACGGGGCGGGAGGATACACAGATACGCAGTATTTT.

Points on this clonotype: Mismatch with germline at one junction end may stem from a read error. The gene calls are TRBV7-2 and TRBJ2-3; 10 bases match TRBD2. CDR1 is SGHTA, CDR2 FQGNSA, per germline. The CDR3 contains 20 residues. The CDR3, as DNA: TGTGCCAGCAGCCTTATGCCCCTATCTAGCGGGGGCGGAACCACAGATACGCAGTCTTTT. As protein: CASSLMPLSSGGGTTDTQSF.

The chain uses TRBV7-2 and TRBJ2-3; 7 positions agree with TRBD1. Germline V gene sequence: CDR1 SGHTA, CDR2 FQGNSA. The CDR3 totals 16 residues. V trimming: 7 bases; J trimming: 4 bases; junction bases outside the gene matches: 14. Here the CDR3 DNA reads TGTGCCAGCACCTACAAAGACAGGGCCTTCGCAGATACGCAGTATTTT. Protein sequence: CASTYKDRAFADTQYF.

This CDR3 is CASSLGPNRETQYF. As DNA, the CDR3 is TGTGCCAGCAGCTTAGGGCCAAATCGCGAGACCCAGTACTTC. The V call is TRBV7-2, the J call TRBJ2-5; D not resolved. Per germline, CDR1 SGHTA and CDR2 FQGNSA. The CDR3 is 14 residues long. Trimming stripped 1 base from V and 5 bases from J, with 11 bases between.

Points on this clonotype: One end of the junction fails to match germline, which may point to a read error. The V gene is TRBV6-2 or TRBV6-3, the J gene TRBJ2-1, with 7 bases aligning to TRBD1. CDR3 length equals 18 residues. Germline-derived CDR1 and CDR2 are MNHEY and SVGEGT. This CDR3 is CASSYGVTGSAGRDEQFF. Written as DNA, the CDR3 is TGTGCCAGCAGTTACGGGGTGACAGGGTCGGCCGGACGGGATGAACAGTTCTTC.

This chain joins TRBV29-1 and TRBJ2-5; 9 bases match TRBD1. V shed 5 bases and J 6 bases; nucleotides not matched to a gene: 10. Germline lookup yields CDR1 SQVTM and CDR2 ANQGSEA. The CDR3 sequence is 14 residues long. CDR3 protein: CSVSTGGFEKTQYF. CDR3 nucleotides: TGCAGCGTTTCAACAGGGGGCTTCGAGAAGACCCAGTACTTC. Variable domain in full (rest from reference TRBV29-1 and TRBJ2-5): SAVISQKPSRDICQRGTSLTIQCQVDSQVTMMFWYRQQPGQSLTLIATANQGSEATYESGFVIDKFPISRPNLTFSTLTVSNMSPEDSSIYLCSVSTGGFEKTQYFGPGTRLLVL.

There are many counts of this clonotype. The rearrangement joins TRBV28 to TRBJ2-5; D is uncertain. Trimming took off 5 bases at V and 0 bases at J, with 16 bases between the two ends. Germline loops: CDR1 MDHEN, CDR2 SYDVKM. The CDR3 is made up of 16 amino acids. CDR3 nucleotide sequence: TGTGCCAGCAGTCCCACGGTCGACATGTACCAAGAGACCCAGTACTTC. Residues: CASSPTVDMYQETQYF. Combining the CDR3 with reference TRBV28 and TRBJ2-5 gives the whole variable domain DVKVTQSSRYLVKRTGEKVFLECVQDMDHENMFWYRQDPGLGLRLIYFSYDVKMKEKGDIPEGYSVSREKKERFSLILESASTNQTSMYLCASSPTVDMYQETQYFGPGTRLLVL.

As for this clonotype: At one of its ends the junction is not consistent with the germline gene, which may arise from a read error. The gene calls are TRBV12-3 or TRBV12-4 and TRBJ2-7; no firm D call. The CDR3 is made up of 14 amino acids. The CDR3 sequence: CASSFSGTRYVQYF. As DNA, the CDR3 is TGTGCCAGCAGTTTCTCAGGTACCCGCTACGTGCAGTACTTC.

V and J are TRBV27 and TRBJ2-7; 7 bases match TRBD1. The CDR3 spans 15 residues. CDR1 and CDR2 from the germline V gene are MNHEY and SMNVEV (reference sequence). After removal of 7 bases from V and 2 bases from J, the junction contained 11 bases not matched to a gene. In nucleotides, the CDR3 is TGTGCCAGCACTCGAAGCAGGGGGTTGACCTACGAGCAGTACTTC. Protein: CASTRSRGLTYEQYF.

The chain couples TRBV30 to TRBJ2-7; TRBD2 agrees at 10 bases. The junction had 3 bases not matched to a gene; V was cut back by 4 bases and J by 3 bases. The CDR3 length is 13 residues. Germline loops: CDR1 GTSNPN, CDR2 SVGIG (reference sequence). CDR3 sequence reads: CAWNSGGFYEQYF. CDR3 DNA: TGTGCCTGGAATAGCGGGGGGTTCTACGAGCAGTACTTC.

This clonotype showed up just a few times. The CDR3 region has the DNA TGTGCCAGCACCGACCGGCACCAAGAGACCCAGTACTTC. It translates to CASTDRHQETQYF. The chain combines TRBV6-2 or TRBV6-3 with TRBJ2-5; D uncertain. Per the germline V gene, CDR1 is MNHEY and CDR2 is SVGEGT. The ends were cut back, 7 bases at V and 0 bases at J, with 9 bases in the middle. The CDR3 length is 13 residues.

The V gene is TRBV5-1, the J gene TRBJ2-1, with D possibly matching TRBD2 (6 bases). Deletions cut 0 bases from V and 7 bases from J, with 8 bases between. There are 13 residues in the CDR3. The germline V gene encodes CDR1 SGHRS and CDR2 YFSETQ. The CDR3 DNA sequence: TGCGCCAGCAGCTTGGGGCTAGCGAATGAGCAGTTCTTC. It encodes CASSLGLANEQFF.

This chain links TRBV6-1 with TRBJ2-7; TRBD1 matches at 9 bases. The CDR3 consists of 14 residues. CDR1 MNHNS and CDR2 SASEGT come from the germline V gene. The junction had 5 bases not matched to a gene; V was cut back by 6 bases and J by 2 bases. Here the CDR3 DNA reads TGTGCCAGCAGCCGGGACAGGGACGCCTACGAGCAGTACTTC. Protein sequence: CASSRDRDAYEQYF.

Remarks on this clonotype: A read error is likely, as this CDR3 ends without the conserved phenylalanine or tryptophan. Here the CDR3 reads CSVDQGGNYGYTV. The CDR3 bases are TGCAGCGTTGATCAGGGTGGGAACTATGGCTACACCGTC. This sequence joins TRBV29-1 and TRBJ1-2, with D tentatively TRBD1 (5 bases). The CDR3 sequence is 13 residues long. Trimming took off 3 bases at V and 2 bases at J, with 10 bases between the two ends. CDR1 is SQVTM, CDR2 ANQGSEA, per germline.

The V call is TRBV6-1, the J call TRBJ2-7; D remains ambiguous. Germline values: CDR1 MNHNS, CDR2 SASEGT. The CDR3 is made up of 11 amino acids. The V and J ends lost 10 bases and 2 bases respectively, with 9 bases between them. CDR3 nucleotides: TGTGCCATCCAAGACACCTACGAGCAGTACTTC. Amino acids: CAIQDTYEQYF.

This chain joins TRBV20-1 and TRBJ1-1; 7 bases match TRBD1. Germline assignment: CDR1 DFQATT and CDR2 SNEGSKA (reference sequence). This CDR3 contains 14 residues. V lost 3 bases to trimming and J lost 3 bases; unmatched junction nucleotides: 7. In DNA, the CDR3 is TGCAGTGCTAGGTACAGGGGTGCGGACACTGAAGCTTTCTTT. Translation gives CSARYRGADTEAFF.

This clonotype was picked up many times. This chain links TRBV3-1 with TRBJ2-3; TRBD1 might be the D (5 bases). The CDR3 totals 14 residues. Trimming cost V 0 bases and J 4 bases, with 8 bases left between them. Germline-derived CDR1 and CDR2 are LGHDT and YNNKEL (reference sequence). Written as DNA, the CDR3 is TGTGCCAGCAGCCAAGATGCAGGGTCAGATACGCAGTATTTT. It encodes CASSQDAGSDTQYF.

This clonotype has only a few counts. The V call is TRBV6-5, the J call TRBJ2-3, with a possible D match to TRBD2 (6 bases). The CDR3 contains 16 residues. Germline CDR1 reads MNHEY; CDR2 reads SVGAGI. V shed 2 bases and J shed 0 bases, with 12 bases lying between them. In nucleotides, the CDR3 is TGTGCCAGCAGTTACAGCGCGGGACCTAGCACAGATACGCAGTATTTT. Protein: CASSYSAGPSTDTQYF.

The chain joins TRBV7-8 to TRBJ2-1; 10 bases match TRBD2. CDR1 and CDR2 (germline): SGHVS, FQNEAQ. V dropped 7 bases and J dropped 4; count of bases not matched to a gene: 16. The CDR3 has 18 residues. CDR3 bases: TGTGCCAGCACCTTCTTCGTGGGTAGCGGGGGGACATACAATGAGCAGTTCTTC. Its translation: CASTFFVGSGGTYNEQFF.

The chain combines TRBV27 with TRBJ2-7; 11 bases fit TRBD1. Germline CDR1 MNHEY, CDR2 SMNVEV (reference sequence). V lost 3 bases and J lost 4; bases outside the gene matches: 5. This CDR3 has 15 residues. In DNA form, the CDR3 reads TGTGCCAGCAGTTTCGGGACAGGGGGAATGTACGAGCAGTACTTC. Translated: CASSFGTGGMYEQYF.

The chain recombines TRBV27 with TRBJ2-1; TRBD1 might be the D (6 bases). V was cut by 4 bases and J by 6 bases, with 22 bases left in between. The V gene's germline CDR1 is MNHEY and CDR2 SMNVEV (reference sequence). The CDR3 extends over 17 amino acids. The DNA of the CDR3 is TGTGCCAGCAGTTCCCTAAGGACAGACAACGACTTCAATGAGCAGTTCTTC. It yields the protein CASSSLRTDNDFNEQFF.

The chain is built from TRBV7-3 and TRBJ2-1; 10 bases map to TRBD1. The CDR3 sequence is 16 residues long. CDR1 and CDR2 from the germline V gene are SGHTA and FQGTGA. Trimming took 2 bases from V and 7 from J; bases not matched to a gene: 8. The CDR3 coding sequence is TGTGCCAGCAGCTTACCTAGACAGGGGGCTTCAAATGAGCAGTTCTTC. This encodes CASSLPRQGASNEQFF.

V is TRBV25-1 and J is TRBJ2-1, with D perhaps TRBD1 (6 bases). The germline V and J ends were trimmed by 5 bases and 8 bases, with 13 bases remaining between them. This CDR3 contains 13 residues. Germline CDR1 MGHDK, CDR2 SYGVNS. The CDR3 nucleotides read TGTGCCAGCAGTCCTCAGGGGTGGGATGAGCAGTTCTTC. Translated: CASSPQGWDEQFF. The whole variable domain, filled in from reference TRBV25-1 and TRBJ2-1, reads EADIYQTPRYLVIGTGKKITLECSQTMGHDKMYWYQQDPGMELHLIHYSYGVNSTEKGDLSSESTVSRIRTEHFPLTLESARPSHTSQYLCASSPQGWDEQFFGPGTRLTVL.

As concerns this clonotype: Compared with germline, one end of the junction differs, possibly owing to a read error. The CDR3 sequence is CASSPRPGAYGQYF. The CDR3 nucleotides read TGTGCCAGCAGTCCCCGACCCGGGGCCTACGGGCAGTACTTC. The V gene is TRBV27, the J gene TRBJ2-7; D may be TRBD1 or TRBD2 (5 bases each). The CDR3 totals 14 residues. CDR1 and CDR2 from the germline V gene are MNHEY and SMNVEV (reference sequence).

V gene TRBV11-2 combines with J gene TRBJ2-5; TRBD1 matches 7 bases. Germline CDR1 SGHAT, CDR2 FQNNGV. This CDR3 contains 12 residues. V shed 5 bases, J shed 11 bases, and the junction held 8 bases outside the gene matches. Here the CDR3 DNA reads TGTGCCAGCAGCAGATGGACAGGCCAGCAGTACTTC. This translates into CASSRWTGQQYF.